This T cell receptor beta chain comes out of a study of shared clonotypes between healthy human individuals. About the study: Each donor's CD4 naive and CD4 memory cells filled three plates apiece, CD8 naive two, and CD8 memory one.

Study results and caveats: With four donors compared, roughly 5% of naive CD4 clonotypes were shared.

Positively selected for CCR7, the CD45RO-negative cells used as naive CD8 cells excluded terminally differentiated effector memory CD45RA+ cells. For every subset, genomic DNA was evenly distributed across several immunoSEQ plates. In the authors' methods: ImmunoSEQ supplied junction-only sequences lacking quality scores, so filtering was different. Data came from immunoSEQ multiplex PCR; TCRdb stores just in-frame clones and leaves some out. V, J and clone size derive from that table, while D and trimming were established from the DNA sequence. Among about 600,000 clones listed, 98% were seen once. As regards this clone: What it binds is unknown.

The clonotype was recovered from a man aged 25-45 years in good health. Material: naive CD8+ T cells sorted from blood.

CDR3 sequence (DNA): TGTGCCAGCAGCCCATCCCCCCGTTACGAGCAGTACTTC. This encodes CASSPSPRYEQYF. The J gene is TRBJ2-7, the V gene TRBV7-3; D is ambiguous. V lost 5 bases to trimming and J lost 4 bases, with 12 bases between them. The CDR3 has 13 residues. Per germline, CDR1 SGHTA and CDR2 FQGTGA.